This is a list of T cell receptor beta chains from one sample in a study of OX40 agonist ivuxolimab in advanced cancers. The data were produced by immunoSEQ multiplex PCR, yet TCRdb's version contains in-frame clones alone and is incomplete. The profile shows some 77,000 clones, about 90% of them singletons. Specimen: CD4+ or CD8+ T cells sorted from blood, collected in a trial of the OX40 agonist ivuxolimab. These receptors were obtained from an adult with an advanced solid tumor such as melanoma, head and neck, liver or kidney cancer. Each CDR3 is given with its conserved first and last residue. A D gene is named only where the DNA matches it firmly. Only part of the rows carry a size: once, few, many, or a class if the clone is expanded.

V	J	D	size	CDR3
TRBV6-1	TRBJ2-2	TRBD2	NA	CASSGLAGVNTGELFF
TRBV7-6	TRBJ1-2	NA	NA	CASSPDRNYGYTF
TRBV10-3	TRBJ2-7	TRBD2	NA	CAISGSGGDHEQYF
TRBV19	TRBJ1-2	NA	NA	CASTPLFAGTNYGYTF
TRBV2	TRBJ2-7	NA	NA	CASRMSGGSYEQYF
TRBV2	TRBJ1-2	NA	NA	CASSEGGGKGYTF
TRBV7-9	TRBJ2-5	NA	NA	CASSSNRQLGETQYF
TRBV28	TRBJ1-4	NA	NA	CASGRDTLEKLFF
TRBV7-7	TRBJ1-2	NA	NA	CASPAGGAGGYTF
TRBV9	TRBJ2-7	NA	NA	CASSYGDGTEQYF
TRBV11-2	TRBJ1-1	NA	NA	CASSGRPPEAFF
TRBV10-3	TRBJ1-2	NA	NA	CAISDEGYGYTF
TRBV7-3	TRBJ2-1	NA	NA	CASSVTPTYNEQFF
TRBV5-1	TRBJ1-2	NA	NA	CASTPPAGYGYTF
TRBV2	TRBJ2-5	TRBD1	NA	CASRLGTAQETQYF
TRBV18	TRBJ1-1	NA	few	CASSPRGDTEAFF
TRBV11-3	TRBJ1-3	NA	NA	CASSPTLGPSSGTIYF
TRBV30	TRBJ1-1	NA	NA	CAWSVGAEAFF
TRBV4-1	TRBJ1-1	NA	NA	CASSQDGRVRDHTEAFF
TRBV6-6	TRBJ2-7	NA	NA	CATLSGQRYEQYF
TRBV28	TRBJ2-4	NA	many	CASSLGGEPLAKNIQYF
TRBV7-2	TRBJ2-5	NA	NA	CASRPPGGTQYF
TRBV5-1	TRBJ1-1	TRBD1	NA	CASSLGQGAWGEAFF
TRBV11-2	TRBJ2-3	NA	NA	CASSLGRGFGGYTQYF
TRBV5-1	TRBJ2-3	TRBD2	NA	CASSLQASGGTDTQYF
TRBV29-1	TRBJ2-1	NA	NA	CSVEQGGREQFF
TRBV2	TRBJ2-5	TRBD2	NA	CASTPGGLETQYF
TRBV19	TRBJ1-6	NA	NA	CASRGQGYNSPLHF
TRBV5-6	TRBJ1-1	TRBD1	NA	CASSGGQSEAFF
TRBV18	TRBJ2-7	TRBD2	NA	CASSPAGGPSYEQYF
TRBV9	TRBJ1-2	NA	NA	CASSVGQALYGYTF
TRBV29-1	TRBJ2-3	NA	once	CSVAGTEGSTDTQYF
TRBV10-1	TRBJ2-1	TRBD2	NA	CASSERLAGPYNEQFF
TRBV11-2	TRBJ2-7	NA	NA	CASSLQGSYEQYF
TRBV7-9	TRBJ2-7	TRBD1	NA	CASSFPPGQGRAEQYF
TRBV7-9	TRBJ1-2	TRBD1	NA	CASTLFGTGDDYGYTF
TRBV5-8	TRBJ1-6	TRBD1	NA	CASSLGQGSPLHF
TRBV7-3	TRBJ1-5	NA	NA	CASSLNSNQPQHF
TRBV5-5	TRBJ1-3	NA	NA	CASSLDSVSGNTIYF
TRBV5-5	TRBJ2-2	TRBD2	NA	CASSHSGGAPGELFF
TRBV5-1	TRBJ2-7	NA	NA	CASSPSSYEQYF
TRBV9	TRBJ2-1	NA	few	CASSVVGGGAHEQFF
TRBV28	TRBJ1-5	NA	NA	CASRKTGRGSNQPQHF
TRBV7-9	TRBJ2-5	TRBD1	once	CASSLPPDRGSETQYF
TRBV4-2	TRBJ2-1	TRBD1	NA	CASSQSGTGGGYNEQFF
TRBV2	TRBJ1-1	NA	once	CASYEGNTEAFF
TRBV4-2	TRBJ1-2	NA	NA	CASSRGGGEGRTNYGYTF
TRBV2	TRBJ2-1	TRBD2	NA	CASRDEGAGVVNEQFF
TRBV28	TRBJ1-3	NA	NA	CASSLSRHSGNTIYF
TRBV7-3	TRBJ1-6	TRBD1	once	CASSRDSQYNSPLHF
TRBV18	NA	NA	NA	CASSPPGLYEQYF
TRBV10-3	TRBJ1-6	NA	NA	CAISVLGNSPLHF
TRBV5-6	TRBJ1-2	NA	NA	CASSLSGTEYGYTF
TRBV6-1	TRBJ2-7	TRBD2	NA	CASSSGTSPFEQYF
TRBV19	TRBJ1-1	TRBD1	NA	CASSPLQGSNTEAFF
TRBV11-3	TRBJ2-2	TRBD2	once	CASSRSGGTTGELFF
TRBV28	TRBJ2-2	NA	NA	CASSLSEENTGELFF
TRBV27	TRBJ1-2	NA	NA	CASSLAAGTGYGYTF